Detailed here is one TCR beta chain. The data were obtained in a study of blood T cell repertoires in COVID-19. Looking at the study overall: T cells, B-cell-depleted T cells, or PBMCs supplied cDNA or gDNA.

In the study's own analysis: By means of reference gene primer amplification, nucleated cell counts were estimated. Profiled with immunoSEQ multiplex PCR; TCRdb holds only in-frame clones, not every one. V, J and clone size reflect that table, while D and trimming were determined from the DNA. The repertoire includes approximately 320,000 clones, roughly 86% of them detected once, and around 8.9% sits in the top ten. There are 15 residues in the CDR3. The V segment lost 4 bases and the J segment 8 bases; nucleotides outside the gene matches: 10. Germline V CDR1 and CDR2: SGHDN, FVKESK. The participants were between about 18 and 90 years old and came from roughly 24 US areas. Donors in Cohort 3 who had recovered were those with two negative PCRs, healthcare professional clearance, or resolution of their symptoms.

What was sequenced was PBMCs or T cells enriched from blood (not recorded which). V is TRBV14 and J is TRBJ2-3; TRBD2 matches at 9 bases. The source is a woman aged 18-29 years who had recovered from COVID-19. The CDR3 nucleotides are TGTGCCAGCAGCCCCCTCCTAGCGGGGAGGGGTACGCAGTATTTT. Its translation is CASSPLLAGRGTQYF.